What follows is one T cell receptor (beta chain) and its context. The antigen is undetermined. This sample also contains other DNA sequences that code for the same CDR3. The assay used deep level. Assay: immunoSEQ multiplex PCR; the TCRdb copy retains only in-frame clones and omits some. The sample holds some 1.5 million clones, around 97% seen once. The record originates from a study of shared clonotypes between healthy human individuals. Study-level findings and limits: Among non-shared clonotypes, generation probabilities were lower than among those shared by all four donors.

The CDR3 has 14 residues. The germline V gene encodes CDR1 SEHNR and CDR2 FQNEAQ (reference sequence). V shed 1 base and J shed 3 bases, with 10 bases lying between them. This TCR came from a young man in good health. V and J are TRBV7-9 and TRBJ2-7; possibly TRBD1 for D (7 bases). The sample taken for sequencing was naive CD4+ T cells sorted from blood. The subset denotes: CD45RA+ positively selected. CDR3 nucleotide sequence: TGTGCCAGCAGCTTAGGCCAGGGGGGCTACGAGCAGTACTTC. Amino acid sequence: CASSLGQGGYEQYF.